Listed below are T cell receptor beta chains from one sample, sequenced in a study of T cell clonotyping in hematopoietic cell transplantation. Using immunoSEQ multiplex PCR, the repertoire was profiled, and TCRdb retains in-frame clones only, with some absent. The repertoire holds some 4,800 clones, with roughly 95% as singletons. The material was PBMCs, obtained 100 days after allogeneic stem cell transplant. All receptors derive from a male patient between 35 and 55 years old who had an allogeneic stem cell transplant from a related donor, so the T cells may come from the graft donor. Some clones in this sample may be carry-over from other donors' samples. CDR3s leave out the opening cysteine and the closing phenylalanine or tryptophan. Clone size appears in some rows only: once, few, many, or a class for an expanded clone.

v_gene: TRBV14; abundance: -; j_gene: TRBJ1-2; CDR3aa: ASRQTGGRDYGYT
v_gene: TRBV30; abundance: -; j_gene: TRBJ2-5; CDR3aa: VRRGRYRETQY
v_gene: TRBV6-5; abundance: -; j_gene: TRBJ2-3; CDR3aa: ASSYSGHTDTQY
v_gene: TRBV7-9; abundance: -; j_gene: TRBJ1-5; CDR3aa: ASAGQGGQPQH
v_gene: TRBV7-2; abundance: -; j_gene: TRBJ2-5; CDR3aa: ASSLEGGAKTQY
v_gene: TRBV5-1; abundance: -; j_gene: TRBJ1-2; CDR3aa: ASSLEWGNDGYT
v_gene: TRBV27; abundance: -; j_gene: TRBJ1-4; CDR3aa: ASSEEGGEKLF
v_gene: TRBV19; abundance: -; j_gene: TRBJ1-2; CDR3aa: ASRMTGGFNYGYT
v_gene: TRBV9; abundance: once; j_gene: TRBJ1-2; CDR3aa: ASSVATGTVGYT
v_gene: TRBV2; abundance: -; j_gene: TRBJ2-7; CDR3aa: ASRGTASYEQY
v_gene: TRBV4-1; abundance: -; j_gene: TRBJ1-2; CDR3aa: ASSQASGGDYGYT
v_gene: TRBV5-1; abundance: -; j_gene: TRBJ1-2; CDR3aa: ASSMTGSHGYT
v_gene: TRBV4-1; abundance: -; j_gene: TRBJ1-5; CDR3aa: ASSHHQGGDQPQH
v_gene: TRBV5-1; abundance: -; j_gene: TRBJ2-3; CDR3aa: ASRVGLAGVRSTDTQY
v_gene: TRBV28; abundance: -; j_gene: TRBJ2-2; CDR3aa: ASSLAGGGYTGELF
v_gene: TRBV5-6; abundance: -; j_gene: TRBJ2-6; CDR3aa: ASSTGAGANVLT
v_gene: TRBV7-2; abundance: -; j_gene: TRBJ1-2; CDR3aa: ASSLVMAKVGYT
v_gene: TRBV28; abundance: -; j_gene: TRBJ1-1; CDR3aa: ASRRWISTEAF
v_gene: TRBV4-3; abundance: -; j_gene: TRBJ2-7; CDR3aa: ASSQDASGGYEQY
v_gene: TRBV5-4; abundance: -; j_gene: TRBJ2-7; CDR3aa: ASSFKAGSNFEQY
v_gene: TRBV10-3; abundance: -; j_gene: TRBJ2-7; CDR3aa: AISREKTSDSYEQY
v_gene: TRBV27; abundance: -; j_gene: TRBJ2-2; CDR3aa: ASSSPTIAITGELF
v_gene: TRBV27; abundance: -; j_gene: TRBJ1-5; CDR3aa: ASSDRVRSNQPQH
v_gene: TRBV29-1; abundance: -; j_gene: TRBJ2-1; CDR3aa: SAETGTGGSYNEQF
v_gene: TRBV4-2; abundance: -; j_gene: TRBJ2-5; CDR3aa: ASSQAAPGETQY
v_gene: TRBV30; abundance: -; j_gene: TRBJ2-4; CDR3aa: AWSGEWGQLG
v_gene: TRBV20-1; abundance: once; j_gene: TRBJ2-4; CDR3aa: SASRGNIQY
v_gene: TRBV6-1; abundance: -; j_gene: TRBJ2-7; CDR3aa: ASLRYRSGYEQY
v_gene: TRBV10-3; abundance: few; j_gene: TRBJ2-7; CDR3aa: ATLRTANNEQY
v_gene: TRBV9; abundance: -; j_gene: TRBJ2-7; CDR3aa: ASSNRDSYEQY
v_gene: TRBV27; abundance: -; j_gene: TRBJ2-1; CDR3aa: ASSLEDSNNEQF
v_gene: TRBV14; abundance: once; j_gene: TRBJ1-1; CDR3aa: ASRESGQGNRLNTEAF
v_gene: TRBV5-6; abundance: once; j_gene: TRBJ1-2; CDR3aa: ASSFRDRGIGGYT
v_gene: TRBV4-1; abundance: -; j_gene: TRBJ2-1; CDR3aa: ASSQYTSGGSYNEQF
v_gene: TRBV21-1; abundance: -; j_gene: TRBJ1-2; CDR3aa: ASSKERATGYT
v_gene: TRBV2; abundance: -; j_gene: TRBJ1-2; CDR3aa: ASSESQEGYGYT
v_gene: TRBV13; abundance: -; j_gene: TRBJ2-1; CDR3aa: ASSLTTGLNEQF
v_gene: TRBV2; abundance: -; j_gene: TRBJ1-1; CDR3aa: ASRSGGRDTEAF
v_gene: TRBV5-6; abundance: -; j_gene: TRBJ2-1; CDR3aa: ASSWKGQADNEQF
v_gene: TRBV9; abundance: -; j_gene: TRBJ1-3; CDR3aa: ASSMGQDFSGNTIY
v_gene: TRBV11-3; abundance: -; j_gene: TRBJ2-2; CDR3aa: ASTEQPTNTGELF
v_gene: TRBV7-2; abundance: -; j_gene: TRBJ2-5; CDR3aa: ASSQRAGVRETQY
v_gene: TRBV5-1; abundance: -; j_gene: TRBJ1-1; CDR3aa: ASSFWTGVLNTEAF
v_gene: TRBV9; abundance: -; j_gene: TRBJ2-3; CDR3aa: ASSPTSTDTQY
v_gene: TRBV9; abundance: once; j_gene: TRBJ2-3; CDR3aa: ASSVGLTPHAPDTQY
v_gene: TRBV4-1; abundance: -; j_gene: TRBJ2-3; CDR3aa: ASSQEWPSTDTQY
v_gene: TRBV27; abundance: -; j_gene: TRBJ2-2; CDR3aa: ASSLTGFGAGELF
v_gene: TRBV7-2; abundance: -; j_gene: TRBJ2-7; CDR3aa: ASSLRTSGSYEQY
v_gene: TRBV15; abundance: -; j_gene: TRBJ2-1; CDR3aa: ATSRETGVRDEQF
v_gene: TRBV10-3; abundance: once; j_gene: TRBJ1-2; CDR3aa: AISGDSDYGYT
v_gene: TRBV11-3; abundance: -; j_gene: TRBJ1-2; CDR3aa: ASSKQGANGYT
v_gene: TRBV30; abundance: once; j_gene: TRBJ1-2; CDR3aa: AWGQGQNYGYT